This T cell receptor beta chain was captured in a study of T-cell memory formation after mild COVID-19. Study-level information: The two donors had largely donor-specific TCR clusters.

General observations from the study: Later expanders leaned toward CD4+, whereas clones contracting from day 15 to 85 were balanced CD4/CD8. CD8+ contracting clones occupied EMRA, while CD4+ ones occupied mainly CM and EM.

As regards this clonotype: Its specificity is not known.

UMIs and sample barcodes were carried by the TCR alpha and TCR beta cDNA libraries that 5'RACE produced using constant-segment primers. MiXCR, applied by TCRdb to the 5' RACE reads, yields one record per CDR3 protein. Here the sample spans around 450,000 distinct CDR3 sequences, over 15% being singletons. The sequencing input was PBMCs or a T cell subset sorted from them (not recorded which). The TCR comes from an adult woman who had mild COVID-19 (a few samples of this study predate the infection). Cell type and time point are not known.

CDR3 sequence reads: CASSFRVGAATDTQYF. The DNA for the CDR3 is TGCGCCAGCAGCTTTCGGGTGGGGGCCGCCACAGATACGCAGTATTTT. The chain couples TRBV5-1 to TRBJ2-3, with TRBD1 as a possible D gene (6 bases). Trimming cost V 2 bases and J 2 bases, with 15 bases left between them. The CDR3 length is 16 residues. Per the germline V gene, CDR1 is SGHRS and CDR2 is YFSETQ.